These 23 T cell receptor beta chains originate from one sample sequenced in a study of blood T cell repertoires in COVID-19. TCRdb's copy holds only in-frame clones and misses some; the assay was immunoSEQ multiplex PCR. The sample lists about 100,000 clones; roughly 87% were seen once. Sequenced: peripheral blood. All receptors derive from a man aged 30 to 39 in a cohort sampled during active COVID-19.

This chain links TRBV3-1 (or the pseudogene TRBV3-2) with TRBJ2-7; TRBD1 is a possible D gene (5 bases). Germline CDR1 and CDR2: LGHDT and YNNKEL (reference sequence). Trimming cost V 4 bases and J 2 bases, with 21 bases left between them. The CDR3 is made up of 17 amino acids. The CDR3 region is CASSLLSGKGSAYEQYF. Written as DNA, the CDR3 is TGTGCCAGCAGCCTCCTGTCAGGGAAGGGTTCGGCCTACGAGCAGTACTTC.

The V call is TRBV7-9, the J call TRBJ2-1; TRBD2 matches at 11 bases. The V gene's germline CDR1 is SEHNR and CDR2 FQNEAQ (reference sequence). Losses at the gene ends were 5 bases for V and 0 bases for J; bases not matched to a gene: 9. The CDR3 is made up of 18 amino acids. The CDR3 nucleotides read TGTGCCAGCAGCCCCGGGACTAGCGGCGTTAGCTCCTACAATGAGCAGTTCTTC. It translates to CASSPGTSGVSSYNEQFF.

This chain joins TRBV5-1 and TRBJ2-5; 8 bases map to TRBD1. In germline, CDR1 is SGHRS, CDR2 YFSETQ. V was clipped by 9 bases and J by 2 bases; unmatched bases: 9. The CDR3 runs 14 residues. The CDR3 is CATSFGDRQETQYF. The DNA of the CDR3 is TGCGCCACCTCTTTTGGGGACAGGCAAGAGACCCAGTACTTC.

This chain links TRBV24-1 with TRBJ2-7, with 7 bases fitting TRBD1. Trimming at V came to 6 bases and at J to 0 bases, leaving 7 bases not matched to a gene. Germline V CDR1 and CDR2: KGHDR, SFDVKD. CDR3 length: 15 residues. The CDR3 here is CATSPGTELSYEQYF. The CDR3 nucleotides are TGTGCCACCAGTCCCGGGACAGAACTCTCCTACGAGCAGTACTTC.

The chain combines TRBV5-1 with TRBJ2-7; 8 bases map to TRBD1. J gave up 5 bases and V 0 bases, and 7 bases lay outside the gene matches. The CDR3 extends over 15 amino acids. Germline CDR1 and CDR2: SGHRS and YFSETQ. CDR3 sequence: CASSLVHGQGHEQYF. CDR3 nucleotides: TGCGCCAGCAGCTTGGTTCATGGACAGGGCCACGAGCAGTACTTC.

J is TRBJ1-6 and V is TRBV28, with D perhaps TRBD1 (5 bases). The germline V gene encodes CDR1 MDHEN and CDR2 SYDVKM. The CDR3 spans 18 residues. Trimming stripped 6 bases from V and 0 bases from J, with 18 bases between. CDR3 in amino acids: CASSRISQGSSYNSPLHF. The CDR3 region has the DNA TGTGCCAGCAGCCGAATTTCTCAGGGTAGCTCCTATAATTCACCCCTCCACTTT.

A few counts support this clone. CDR3 sequence reads: CASSYWGQGHYEQYF. For the CDR3, the DNA is TGTGCCAGCAGTTACTGGGGACAGGGGCATTACGAGCAGTACTTC. The chain recombines TRBV6-5 with TRBJ2-7; 10 bases agree with TRBD1. Germline loops: CDR1 MNHEY, CDR2 SVGAGI. Trimming cost V 1 base and J 4 bases; bases outside gene matches: 4. The CDR3 runs 15 residues.

The V call is TRBV7-9, the J call TRBJ1-2; 7 positions match TRBD1. The trim removed 5 bases at V and 4 bases at J, leaving 10 bases unmatched. Germline values: CDR1 SEHNR, CDR2 FQNEAQ (reference sequence). CDR3 length: 15 residues. The CDR3 sequence: CASSLITTGAYGYTF. CDR3 coding DNA: TGTGCCAGCAGCCTCATAACTACAGGGGCCTATGGCTACACCTTC.

The chain has TRBV27 and TRBJ2-1, with a tentative D call TRBD2 (5 bases). Germline CDR1 MNHEY, CDR2 SMNVEV (reference sequence). The V and J ends lost 5 bases and 1 base respectively, with 18 bases between them. The CDR3 is 17 residues long. Here the CDR3 DNA reads TGTGCCAGCAGTGACAACCCTGGACGGACTTCCTACAATGAGCAGTTCTTC. The encoded protein is CASSDNPGRTSYNEQFF.

The J gene is TRBJ2-5, the V gene TRBV5-6, with 9 bases lining up with TRBD1. Germline V lookup: CDR1 SGHDT, CDR2 YYEEEE. The CDR3 extends over 17 amino acids. The V gene end was trimmed by 5 bases and the J gene end by 3 bases; junction bases not matched to a gene: 14. CDR3 loop: CASSLLGVTGGEETQYF. CDR3 DNA sequence: TGTGCCAGCAGTTTACTAGGGGTTACAGGGGGCGAAGAGACCCAGTACTTC.

This clone was detected only once. The DNA of the CDR3 is TGTGCCAGCAGCTCCACGGCTGAGGCTTATGGAGGCTACACCTTC. Protein sequence: CASSSTAEAYGGYTF. The chain employs TRBV7-9 and TRBJ1-2; no reliable D call. The length of the CDR3 is 15 residues. Looked up from germline, CDR1 is SEHNR and CDR2 is FQNEAQ (reference sequence). V was cut by 4 bases and J by 8 bases, with 20 bases left in between.

This rearrangement joins TRBV23-1 to TRBJ2-3, with TRBD1 as a possible D gene (7 bases). TRBV23-1 is filed as an ORF, its function uncertain. CDR3 size: 13 residues. Trimming cost V 6 bases and J 4 bases, with 11 bases left between them. CDR3 protein: CASSQGGADTQYF. The DNA of the CDR3 is TGCGCCAGCAGCCAGGGGGGCGCAGATACGCAGTATTTT.

The rearrangement joins TRBV18 to TRBJ2-7; TRBD2 agrees at 13 bases. V lost 4 bases and J lost 4; bases outside the gene matches: 7. The CDR3 is 16 amino acids. Per germline, CDR1 KGHSH and CDR2 LQKENI. The DNA of the CDR3 is TGTGCCAGCTCACAGGGGACTAGCGGGGCCGAGTACGAGCAGTACTTC. This sequence encodes CASSQGTSGAEYEQYF.

In this sample, this clone turned up a few times. The gene calls are TRBV6-4 and TRBJ1-1; D unresolved. V lost 10 bases and J lost 0, with 15 bases in between. The CDR3 runs 14 residues. In germline, CDR1 is MRHNA, CDR2 SNTAGT. The CDR3 DNA follows: TGTGCCACCACTTCCGGTGGGCTGAACACTGAAGCTTTCTTT. Its protein is CATTSGGLNTEAFF.

The genes are TRBV28 and TRBJ1-6, with D maybe TRBD1 (6 bases). The CDR3 runs 13 residues. CDR1 is MDHEN and CDR2 is SYDVKM in the germline V gene. The V end lost 5 bases, the J end lost 7 bases, and 9 bases lay between the germline ends. Here the CDR3 reads CASSPDRNSPLHF. In DNA, the CDR3 is TGTGCCAGCAGTCCCGACAGGAATTCACCCCTCCACTTT.

The table lists this clone with a few counts. The chain combines TRBV7-6 with TRBJ2-1; 8 bases agree with TRBD2. V shed 3 bases, J shed 5 bases, and the junction held 9 bases outside the gene matches. This CDR3 comprises 16 residues. Germline V gene sequence: CDR1 SGHVS, CDR2 FNYEAQ. CDR3 DNA sequence: TGTGCCAGCAGCTTTTACGGGGGGGGAGGCGACAATGAGCAGTTCTTC. It specifies CASSFYGGGGDNEQFF.

In this sample, this clone turned up once. The chain links TRBV3-1 (or the pseudogene TRBV3-2) to TRBJ2-2, with 15 positions matching TRBD2. J lost 6 bases, V lost 4 bases, and 0 bases had no gene match. Per germline, CDR1 LGHDT and CDR2 YNNKEL (reference sequence). The CDR3 loop spans 15 amino acids. The CDR3 sequence: CASSRTSGGAGELFF. The CDR3, as DNA: TGTGCCAGCAGCCGGACTAGCGGGGGGGCCGGGGAGCTGTTTTTT.

This chain links TRBV4-1 with TRBJ1-1; maybe TRBD1 (5 bases). The ends were cut back, 9 bases at V and 5 bases at J, with 22 bases in the middle. CDR3 length equals 15 residues. CDR1 is MGHRA and CDR2 is YSYEKL in the germline V gene. Here the CDR3 DNA reads TGCGCCAGTATCGGGGACTCCATATCAAGGACTGAAGCTTTCTTT. It translates to CASIGDSISRTEAFF.

This chain links TRBV24-1 with TRBJ1-5; 8 positions agree with TRBD1. The germline gives CDR1 KGHDR, CDR2 SFDVKD. With 5 bases clipped from V and 6 bases from J, the junction kept 8 bases outside the gene matches. This CDR3 has 15 amino acids. This chain's CDR3 is CATSVLDRAGQPQHF. The DNA for the CDR3 is TGTGCCACCAGTGTACTGGACAGGGCAGGTCAGCCCCAGCATTTT.

This clone was detected once. V gene TRBV9 combines with J gene TRBJ2-5; 14 nucleotides align to TRBD2. Germline V gene sequence: CDR1 SGDLS, CDR2 YYNGEE. The V segment lost 4 bases and the J segment 0 bases; nucleotides outside the gene matches: 8. This CDR3 is built from 18 residues. This chain's CDR3 is CASSPGTSGGPNQETQYF. CDR3 DNA sequence: TGTGCCAGCAGCCCTGGGACTAGCGGGGGCCCTAACCAAGAGACCCAGTACTTC.

Here the CDR3 reads CASSLGQGGGGYTF. CDR3 bases: TGTGCCAGCAGTTTAGGACAGGGAGGGGGTGGCTACACCTTC. The genes are TRBV28 and TRBJ1-2, with TRBD1 matching over 8 bases. The V and J ends lost 2 bases and 7 bases, in that order; junction bases with no gene match: 6. This CDR3 is 14 amino acids long. Germline CDR1 and CDR2: MDHEN and SYDVKM.

CDR3 coding DNA: TGTGCCAGCAGCTTGTCTCCGGGACAGGCCCCCCACGAGCAGTACTTC. As protein: CASSLSPGQAPHEQYF. The chain links TRBV7-2 to TRBJ2-7, with 8 bases aligning to TRBD1. The CDR3 runs to 16 residues. J gave up 5 bases and V 3 bases, and 12 bases lay outside the gene matches. CDR1 is SGHTA, CDR2 FQGNSA, per germline.

The rearrangement uses TRBV5-5 and TRBJ2-7; 8 nucleotides align to TRBD2. The CDR3 loop spans 12 amino acids. Per germline, CDR1 SGHKS and CDR2 YYEKEE (reference sequence). J gave up 10 bases and V 1 base, and 4 bases lay outside the gene matches. CDR3 nucleotide sequence: TGTGCCAGCAGCTTGTTCGGGGGGGTCCAGTACTTC. Protein product: CASSLFGGVQYF.